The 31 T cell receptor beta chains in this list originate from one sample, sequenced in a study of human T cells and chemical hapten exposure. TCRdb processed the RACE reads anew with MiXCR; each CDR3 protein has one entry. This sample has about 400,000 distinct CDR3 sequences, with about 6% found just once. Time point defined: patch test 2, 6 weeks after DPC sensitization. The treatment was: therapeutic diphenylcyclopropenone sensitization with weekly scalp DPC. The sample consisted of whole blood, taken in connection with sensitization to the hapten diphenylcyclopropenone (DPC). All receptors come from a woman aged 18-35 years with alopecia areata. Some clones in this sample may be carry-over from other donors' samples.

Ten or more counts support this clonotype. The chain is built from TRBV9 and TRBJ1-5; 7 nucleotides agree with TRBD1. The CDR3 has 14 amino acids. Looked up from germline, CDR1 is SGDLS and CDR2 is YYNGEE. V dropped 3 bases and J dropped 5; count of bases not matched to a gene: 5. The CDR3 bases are TGTGCCAGCAGCGAGGCAGGGGGAGATCAGCCCCAGCATTTT. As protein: CASSEAGGDQPQHF.

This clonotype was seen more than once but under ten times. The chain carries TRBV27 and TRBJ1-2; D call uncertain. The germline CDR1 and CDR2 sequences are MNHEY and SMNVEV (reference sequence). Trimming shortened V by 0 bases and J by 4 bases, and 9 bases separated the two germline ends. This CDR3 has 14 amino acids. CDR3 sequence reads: CASSLSPTGYGYTF. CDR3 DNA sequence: TGTGCCAGCAGTTTATCGCCGACCGGCTATGGCTACACCTTC.

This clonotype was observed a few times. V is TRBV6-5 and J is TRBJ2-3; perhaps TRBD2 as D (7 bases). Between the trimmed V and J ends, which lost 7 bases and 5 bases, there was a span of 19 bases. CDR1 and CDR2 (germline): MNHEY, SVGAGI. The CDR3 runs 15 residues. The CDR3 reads CASIPPGGRGDTQYF. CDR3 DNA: TGTGCCAGCATTCCACCGGGGGGCCGGGGAGATACGCAGTATTTT.

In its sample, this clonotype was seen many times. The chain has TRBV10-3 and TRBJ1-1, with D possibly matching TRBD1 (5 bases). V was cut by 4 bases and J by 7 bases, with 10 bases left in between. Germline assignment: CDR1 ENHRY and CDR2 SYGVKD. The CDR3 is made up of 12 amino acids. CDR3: CAISAGRGEAFF. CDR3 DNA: TGTGCCATCAGTGCGGGACGAGGTGAAGCTTTCTTT.

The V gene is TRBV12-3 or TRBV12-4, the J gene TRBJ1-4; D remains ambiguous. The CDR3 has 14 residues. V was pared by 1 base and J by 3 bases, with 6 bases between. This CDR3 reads CASSLGGSNEKLFF. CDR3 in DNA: TGTGCCAGCAGTTTAGGAGGGTCTAATGAAAAACTGTTTTTT.

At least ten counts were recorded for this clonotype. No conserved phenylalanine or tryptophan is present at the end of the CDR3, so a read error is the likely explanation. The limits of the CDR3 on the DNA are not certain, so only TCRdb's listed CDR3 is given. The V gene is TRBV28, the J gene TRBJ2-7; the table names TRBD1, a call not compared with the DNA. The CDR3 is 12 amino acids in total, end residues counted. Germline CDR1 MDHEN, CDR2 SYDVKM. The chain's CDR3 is CASSSTGQPRTL.

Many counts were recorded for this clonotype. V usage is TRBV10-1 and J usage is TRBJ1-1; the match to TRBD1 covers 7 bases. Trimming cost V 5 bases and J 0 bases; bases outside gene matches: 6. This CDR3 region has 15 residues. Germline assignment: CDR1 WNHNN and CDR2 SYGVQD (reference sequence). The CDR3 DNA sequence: TGCGCCAGCAGTCGACAGGGCGAACTGAACACTGAAGCTTTCTTT. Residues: CASSRQGELNTEAFF.

The CDR3 protein is CASSLEAGELFF. CDR3 bases: TGTGCCAGCAGCTTGGAGGCCGGGGAGCTGTTTTTT. The chain has TRBV5-4 and TRBJ2-2; D ambiguous. The CDR3 extends over 12 amino acids. The germline V gene encodes CDR1 SGHNT and CDR2 YYREEE (reference sequence). The germline V and J ends were trimmed by 0 bases and 6 bases, with 3 bases remaining between them.

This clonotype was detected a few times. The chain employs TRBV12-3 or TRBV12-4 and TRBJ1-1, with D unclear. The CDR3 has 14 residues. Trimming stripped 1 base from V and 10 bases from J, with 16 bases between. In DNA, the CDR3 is TGTGCCAGCAGTTTAGTGAACAGTCCGAAGGGAGCTTTCTTT. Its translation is CASSLVNSPKGAFF.

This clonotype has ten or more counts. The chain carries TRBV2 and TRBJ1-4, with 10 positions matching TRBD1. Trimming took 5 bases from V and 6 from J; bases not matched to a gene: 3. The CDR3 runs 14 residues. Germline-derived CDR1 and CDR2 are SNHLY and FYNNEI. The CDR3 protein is CASSSDRGDEKLFF. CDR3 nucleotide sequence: TGTGCCAGCAGTTCGGACAGGGGGGATGAAAAACTGTTTTTT. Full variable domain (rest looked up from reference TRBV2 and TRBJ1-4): EPEVTQTPSHQVTQMGQEVILRCVPISNHLYFYWYRQILGQKVEFLVSFYNNEISEKSEIFDDQFSVERPDGSNFTLKIRSTKLEDSAMYFCASSSDRGDEKLFFGSGTQLSVL.

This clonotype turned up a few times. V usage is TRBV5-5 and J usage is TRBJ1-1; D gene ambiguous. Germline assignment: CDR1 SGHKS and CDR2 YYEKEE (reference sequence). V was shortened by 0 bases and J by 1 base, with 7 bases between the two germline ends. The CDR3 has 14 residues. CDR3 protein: CASSLESRNTEAFF. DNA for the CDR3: TGTGCCAGCAGCTTGGAAAGCCGGAACACTGAAGCTTTCTTT.

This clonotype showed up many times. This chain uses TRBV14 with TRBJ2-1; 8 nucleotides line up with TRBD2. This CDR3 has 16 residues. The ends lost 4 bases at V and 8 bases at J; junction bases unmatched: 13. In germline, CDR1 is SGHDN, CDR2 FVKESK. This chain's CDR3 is CASSPLGRGASHEQFF. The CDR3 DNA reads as TGTGCCAGCAGCCCCCTCGGGCGGGGGGCCTCCCATGAGCAGTTCTTC.

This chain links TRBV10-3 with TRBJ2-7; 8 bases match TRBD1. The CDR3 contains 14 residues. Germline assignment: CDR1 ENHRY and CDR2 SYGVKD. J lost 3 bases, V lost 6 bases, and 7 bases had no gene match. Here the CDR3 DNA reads TGTGCCATCAGCCCGACAGGGGCGGACTACGAGCAGTACTTC. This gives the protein CAISPTGADYEQYF.

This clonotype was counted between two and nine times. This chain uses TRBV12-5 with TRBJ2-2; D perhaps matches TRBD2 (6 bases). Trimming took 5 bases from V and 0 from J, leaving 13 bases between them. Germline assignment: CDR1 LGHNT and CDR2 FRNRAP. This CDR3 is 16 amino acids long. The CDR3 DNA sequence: TGTGCTAGTGGTCTGTTGGGGGGTTCGAACACCGGGGAGCTGTTTTTT. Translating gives CASGLLGGSNTGELFF.

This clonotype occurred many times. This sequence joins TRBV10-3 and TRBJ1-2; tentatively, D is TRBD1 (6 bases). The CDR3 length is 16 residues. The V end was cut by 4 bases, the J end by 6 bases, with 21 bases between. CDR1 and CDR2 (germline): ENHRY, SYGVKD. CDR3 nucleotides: TGTGCCATCAGTGCTACAACCCGGGACAAACTCGATGGCTACACCTTC. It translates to CAISATTRDKLDGYTF.

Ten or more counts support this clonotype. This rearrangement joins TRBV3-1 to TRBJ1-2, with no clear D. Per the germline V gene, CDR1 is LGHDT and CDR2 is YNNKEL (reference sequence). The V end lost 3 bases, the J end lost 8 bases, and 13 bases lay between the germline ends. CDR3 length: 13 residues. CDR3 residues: CASSHETSGGYTF. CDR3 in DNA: TGTGCCAGCAGCCATGAGACCAGCGGGGGCTACACCTTC.

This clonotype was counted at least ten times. The CDR3 DNA reads as TGTGCCAGCAGCTATGACAGGACCTATGGCTACACCTTC. Translation gives CASSYDRTYGYTF. The chain uses TRBV7-2 and TRBJ1-2; a possible D gene is TRBD1 (6 bases). Trimming pared 4 bases from V and 4 bases from J, leaving 10 bases between. Germline V CDR1 and CDR2: SGHTA, FQGNSA. CDR3 length: 13 residues.

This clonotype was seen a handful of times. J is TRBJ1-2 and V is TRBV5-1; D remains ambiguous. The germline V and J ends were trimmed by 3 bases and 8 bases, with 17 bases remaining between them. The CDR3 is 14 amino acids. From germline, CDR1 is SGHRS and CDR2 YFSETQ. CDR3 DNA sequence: TGCGCCAGCAGCTGGGTCTTTCCCTCCCTCGGCTACACCTTC. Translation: CASSWVFPSLGYTF.

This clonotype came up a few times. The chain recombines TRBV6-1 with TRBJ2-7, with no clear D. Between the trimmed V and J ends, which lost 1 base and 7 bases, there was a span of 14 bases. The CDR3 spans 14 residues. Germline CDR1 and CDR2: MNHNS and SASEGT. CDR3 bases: TGTGCCAGCAGTGAAGACCCCGGGCCAGGAGAGCAGTACTTC. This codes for CASSEDPGPGEQYF.

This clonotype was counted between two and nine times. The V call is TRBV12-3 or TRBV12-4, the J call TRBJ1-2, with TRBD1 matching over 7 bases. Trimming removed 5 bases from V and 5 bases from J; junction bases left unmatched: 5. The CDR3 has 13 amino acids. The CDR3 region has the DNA TGTGCCAGCAGTACAGGGGAGGCTTATGGCTACACCTTC. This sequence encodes CASSTGEAYGYTF.

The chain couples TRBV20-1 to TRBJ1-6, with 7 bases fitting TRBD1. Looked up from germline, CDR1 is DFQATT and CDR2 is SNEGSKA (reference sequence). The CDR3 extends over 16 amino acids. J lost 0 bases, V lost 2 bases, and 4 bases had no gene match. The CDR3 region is CSARQTGSSYNSPLHF. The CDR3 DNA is TGCAGTGCTAGACAGACAGGGAGCTCCTATAATTCACCCCTCCACTTT.

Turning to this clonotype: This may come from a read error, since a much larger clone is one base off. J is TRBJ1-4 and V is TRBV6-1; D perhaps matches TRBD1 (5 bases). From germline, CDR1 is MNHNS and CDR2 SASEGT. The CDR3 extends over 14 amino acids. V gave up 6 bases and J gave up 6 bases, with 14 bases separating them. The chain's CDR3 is CASSSGSGHEKLFF. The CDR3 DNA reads TGTGCCAGCAGCTCCGGGTCAGGGCATGAAAAACTGTTTTTT.

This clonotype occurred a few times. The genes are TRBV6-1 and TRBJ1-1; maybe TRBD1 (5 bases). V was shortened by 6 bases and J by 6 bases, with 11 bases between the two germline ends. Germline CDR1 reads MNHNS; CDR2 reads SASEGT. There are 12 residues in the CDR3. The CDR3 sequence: CASRYWGAEAFF. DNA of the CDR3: TGTGCCAGCAGGTACTGGGGCGCTGAAGCTTTCTTT.

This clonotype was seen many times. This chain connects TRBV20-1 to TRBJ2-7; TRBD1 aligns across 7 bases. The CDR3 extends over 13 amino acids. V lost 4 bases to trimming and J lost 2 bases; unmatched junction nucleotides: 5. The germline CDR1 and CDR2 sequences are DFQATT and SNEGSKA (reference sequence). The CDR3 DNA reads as TGCAGTGCTAAACGGGACAGCACCTACGAGCAGTACTTC. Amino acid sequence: CSAKRDSTYEQYF.

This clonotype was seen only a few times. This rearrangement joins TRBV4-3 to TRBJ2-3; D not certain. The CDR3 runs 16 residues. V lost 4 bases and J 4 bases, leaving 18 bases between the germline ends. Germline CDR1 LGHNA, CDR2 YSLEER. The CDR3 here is CASSRETLDRSDTQYF. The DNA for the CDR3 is TGCGCCAGCAGCCGAGAAACCTTAGACCGGTCAGATACGCAGTATTTT.

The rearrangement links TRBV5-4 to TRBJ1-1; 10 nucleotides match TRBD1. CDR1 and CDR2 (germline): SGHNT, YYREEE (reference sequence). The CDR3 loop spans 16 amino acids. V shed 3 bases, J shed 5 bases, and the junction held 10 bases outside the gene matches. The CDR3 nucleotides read TGTGCCAGCAGCTCCACCCTCGGGACAGGGGATACTGAAGCTTTCTTT. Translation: CASSSTLGTGDTEAFF.

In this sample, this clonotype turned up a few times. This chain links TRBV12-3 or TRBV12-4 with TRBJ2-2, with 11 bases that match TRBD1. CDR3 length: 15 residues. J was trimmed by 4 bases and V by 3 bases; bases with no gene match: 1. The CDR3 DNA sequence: TGTGCCAGCAGTTTCGGGACAGGGGGCACCGGGGAGCTGTTTTTT. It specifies CASSFGTGGTGELFF.

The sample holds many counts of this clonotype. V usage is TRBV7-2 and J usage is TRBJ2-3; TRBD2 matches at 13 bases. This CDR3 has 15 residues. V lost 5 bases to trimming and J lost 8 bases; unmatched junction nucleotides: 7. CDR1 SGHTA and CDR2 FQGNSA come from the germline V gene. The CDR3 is CASSVTSGGLPTQYF. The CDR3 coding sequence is TGTGCCAGCAGCGTGACTAGCGGGGGGCTGCCTACGCAGTATTTT. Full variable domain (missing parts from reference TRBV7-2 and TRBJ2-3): GAGVSQSPSNKVTEKGKDVELRCDPISGHTALYWYRQSLGQGLEFLIYFQGNSAPDKSGLPSDRFSAERTGGSVSTLTIQRTQQEDSAVYLCASSVTSGGLPTQYFGPGTRLTVL.

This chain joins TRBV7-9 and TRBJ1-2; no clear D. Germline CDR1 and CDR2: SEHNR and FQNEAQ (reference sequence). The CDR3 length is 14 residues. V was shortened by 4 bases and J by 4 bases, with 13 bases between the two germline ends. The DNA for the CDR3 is TGTGCCAGCAGCTCGATCGATGGACTCTATGGCTACACCTTC. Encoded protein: CASSSIDGLYGYTF.

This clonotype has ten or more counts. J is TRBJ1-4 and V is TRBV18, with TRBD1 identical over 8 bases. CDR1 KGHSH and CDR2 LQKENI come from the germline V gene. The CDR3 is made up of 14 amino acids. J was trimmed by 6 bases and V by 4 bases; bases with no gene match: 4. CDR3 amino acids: CASSQQDRDEKLFF. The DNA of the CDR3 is TGTGCCAGCTCACAACAGGACAGGGATGAAAAACTGTTTTTT. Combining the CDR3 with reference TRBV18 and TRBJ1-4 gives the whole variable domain NAGVMQNPRHLVRRRGQEARLRCSPMKGHSHVYWYRQLPEEGLKFMVYLQKENIIDESGMPKERFSAEFPKEGPSILRIQQVVRGDSAAYFCASSQQDRDEKLFFGSGTQLSVL.

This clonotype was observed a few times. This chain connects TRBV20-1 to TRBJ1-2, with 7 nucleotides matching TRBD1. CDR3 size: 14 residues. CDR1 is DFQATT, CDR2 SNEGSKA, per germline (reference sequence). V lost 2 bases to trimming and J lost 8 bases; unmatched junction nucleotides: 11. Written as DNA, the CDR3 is TGCAGTGCTAGATTCCAAAGGGGGCAAGACGGCTACACCTTC. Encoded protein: CSARFQRGQDGYTF.